Following are 9 T cell receptor beta chains from one sample sequenced in a study of OX40 agonist ivuxolimab in advanced cancers. The protocol was immunoSEQ multiplex PCR, while the TCRdb copy is restricted to in-frame clones and leaves out a portion. In the table there are about 89,000 clones, more than 70% of which are singletons. Source: CD4+ or CD8+ T cells sorted from blood, taken in a trial of the OX40 agonist ivuxolimab. All receptors derive from an adult with an advanced solid tumor such as melanoma, head and neck, liver or kidney cancer.

The rearrangement uses TRBV6-1 and TRBJ1-2; tentatively, D is TRBD1 (5 bases). CDR1 and CDR2 (germline): MNHNS, SASEGT. This CDR3 comprises 14 residues. The V and J ends lost 7 bases and 5 bases respectively, with 17 bases between them. The CDR3 nucleotides read TGTGCCAGCACGGTCGGCAGGACAATGTATGGCTACACCTTC. Protein: CASTVGRTMYGYTF.

This clone showed up just once. The J gene is TRBJ2-7, the V gene TRBV6-1; 7 bases align to TRBD1. CDR1 and CDR2 (germline): MNHNS, SASEGT. CDR3 length equals 13 residues. J lost 3 bases, V lost 6 bases, and 5 bases had no gene match. CDR3 loop: CASSPGQLYEQYF. The CDR3 DNA is TGTGCCAGCAGCCCGGGACAGCTCTACGAGCAGTACTTC.

The genes are TRBV11-2 and TRBJ2-1; 9 bases are shared with TRBD1. This CDR3 contains 16 residues. CDR1 is SGHAT and CDR2 is FQNNGV in the germline V gene. Trimming cost V 5 bases and J 1 base; bases outside gene matches: 6. CDR3 coding DNA: TGTGCCAGCAGCCGTACAGGGGGCTCTTCCTACAATGAGCAGTTCTTC. This codes for CASSRTGGSSYNEQFF.

This chain joins TRBV7-2 and TRBJ2-2; 8 bases agree with TRBD2. The CDR3 is made up of 17 amino acids. Germline V lookup: CDR1 SGHTA, CDR2 FQGNSA. V was pared by 1 base and J by 5 bases, with 9 bases of the junction left unmatched. The CDR3 reads CASSLGRRSGRTGELFF. Written as DNA, the CDR3 is TGTGCCAGCAGCTTAGGCAGGAGAAGCGGGAGAACCGGGGAGCTGTTTTTT.

The chain recombines TRBV30 with TRBJ2-2, with D unclear. Germline CDR1 GTSNPN, CDR2 SVGIG (reference sequence). The CDR3 spans 14 residues. Trimming cost V 1 base and J 7 bases, with 13 bases left between them. For the CDR3, the DNA is TGTGCCTGGAGTGGGCTAGAACGGTTCGGGGAGCTGTTTTTT. It translates to CAWSGLERFGELFF.

Here the CDR3 reads CASSTRLAGGSYNEQFF. The DNA of the CDR3 is TGTGCCAGCAGCACAAGACTAGCGGGAGGCTCCTACAATGAGCAGTTCTTC. The chain is built from TRBV5-4 and TRBJ2-1, with 13 bases aligning to TRBD2. V shed 4 bases, J shed 0 bases, and the junction held 4 bases outside the gene matches. Germline-derived CDR1 and CDR2 are SGHNT and YYREEE (reference sequence). The CDR3 runs to 17 residues.

The gene calls are TRBV7-6 and TRBJ2-1, with TRBD1 matching over 12 bases. V trimming: 3 bases; J trimming: 7 bases; junction bases outside the gene matches: 4. Germline assignment: CDR1 SGHVS and CDR2 FNYEAQ. The CDR3 covers 15 residues. CDR3 protein: CASSFGTGGENEQFF. DNA for the CDR3: TGTGCCAGCAGCTTTGGGACAGGGGGCGAGAATGAGCAGTTCTTC.

Written as DNA, the CDR3 is TGTGCCAGCAGCGGGCCTTCCAGGGTGGATGGCTACACCTTC. It is translated as CASSGPSRVDGYTF. The chain carries TRBV9 and TRBJ1-2; D perhaps matches TRBD1 (5 bases). The CDR3 length is 14 residues. The V gene's germline CDR1 is SGDLS and CDR2 YYNGEE. The V and J ends lost 3 bases and 6 bases respectively, with 15 bases between them.

This clone has more than one count but fewer than ten. The J gene is TRBJ1-2, the V gene TRBV19, with 8 bases fitting TRBD1. This CDR3 contains 13 residues. The germline V gene has CDR1 LNHDA and CDR2 SQIVND (reference sequence). J was trimmed by 6 bases and V by 10 bases; bases with no gene match: 10. The chain's CDR3 is CAIIRPGGNGYTF. Here the CDR3 DNA reads TGTGCCATCATCAGACCAGGGGGCAATGGCTACACCTTC.